The T cell receptor (beta chain) under discussion was sequenced for a study of blood T cell repertoires in COVID-19. Study information: The United States, Italy and Spain were the sources of the acute and convalescent COVID-19 samples. PBMCs, B-cell-depleted T cells, or T cells were the source of the cDNA or gDNA that made up the material.

Per the authors' pipeline: Amplification with reference gene primers provided the estimates of nucleated cell counts. Measured with immunoSEQ multiplex PCR; TCRdb has only the in-frame clones, and not every one. The D gene and trimming were derived from the DNA, and the V and J assignments and clone size from that table. The data contain 200,000 to 300,000 clones, around 87% of them seen just once; the ten biggest clones take up more than 1.3%. The CDR3 contains 12 residues. V shed 1 base and J shed 6 bases, with 9 bases lying between them. Germline CDR1 reads GTSNPN; CDR2 reads SVGIG (reference sequence).

This receptor was taken from a woman aged 40 to 55 who had recovered from COVID-19. The gene calls are TRBV30 and TRBJ1-1, with D hard to call. Sequencing was done on a sample of peripheral blood. The CDR3 protein is CAWSASGAEAFF. The CDR3 coding sequence is TGTGCCTGGAGTGCGAGCGGGGCTGAAGCTTTCTTT.